These 20 T cell receptor beta chains share one sample of origin, sequenced in a study of cytomegalovirus exposure and HLA in healthy donors. The PCR used 60 Vbeta and 13 Jbeta primers. Using immunoSEQ multiplex PCR, the repertoire was profiled, and TCRdb retains in-frame clones only, with some absent. This table has under 200,000 clones, 81% appearing once. Sample: PBMCs. The receptor set was obtained from a man aged 50-60 years in good health and CMV-seronegative.

This clone was observed a single time. The rearrangement links TRBV19 to TRBJ2-5; TRBD2 matches at 15 bases. The J call is in doubt because the DNA end fits TRBJ2-7 better. Germline V CDR1 and CDR2: LNHDA, SQIVND (reference sequence). The CDR3 extends over 15 amino acids. The CDR3 is CASGTSGGQSYEQYF. The CDR3 DNA reads TGTGCCAGCGGGACTAGCGGGGGGCAATCCTACGAGCAGTACTTC.

The genes are TRBV7-3 and TRBJ2-1; 8 positions agree with TRBD2. Looked up from germline, CDR1 is SGHTA and CDR2 is FQGTGA. With V trimmed by 3 bases and J by 6 bases, 4 bases remained unmatched. The CDR3 has 14 amino acids. The CDR3 DNA is TGTGCCAGCAGCTTTAACCGGGGGGGCAATGAGCAGTTCTTC. This translates into CASSFNRGGNEQFF.

The chain is built from TRBV27 and TRBJ1-1; D is perhaps TRBD1 (5 bases). The V and J ends lost 5 bases and 8 bases respectively, with 18 bases between them. This CDR3 spans 14 amino acids. Germline CDR1 and CDR2: MNHEY and SMNVEV (reference sequence). The CDR3 DNA sequence: TGTGCCAGCAGTCCCCTGGGAGGGGCGGAAGAAGCTTTCTTT. Translated, it gives CASSPLGGAEEAFF.

V usage is TRBV6-4 and J usage is TRBJ1-2; no reliable D call. Germline assignment: CDR1 MRHNA and CDR2 SNTAGT. CDR3 length equals 15 residues. The V gene lost 5 bases and the J gene lost 4 bases, with 17 bases spanning the gap. The CDR3 DNA is TGTGCCAGCAGTAAAGAGATTGGCGGTACCTATGGCTACACCTTC. Protein product: CASSKEIGGTYGYTF.

The table lists this clone with a few counts. The same CDR3 is also encoded by other DNA sequences in this sample. J is TRBJ2-7 and V is TRBV18; 7 positions match TRBD1. The CDR3 runs to 15 residues. Germline lookup yields CDR1 KGHSH and CDR2 LQKENI. After removal of 3 bases from V and 2 bases from J, the junction contained 7 bases not matched to a gene. The CDR3 nucleotides are TGTGCCAGCTCACCTGGGACAGCACTGACCTACGAGCAGTACTTC. Residues: CASSPGTALTYEQYF.

In this sample, this clone turned up once. This sequence joins TRBV15 and TRBJ2-5; TRBD2 is a possible D gene (5 bases). The assigned J gene may be wrong: the sequence end matches TRBJ2-7 better. This CDR3 spans 17 amino acids. CDR1 LNHNV and CDR2 YYDKDF come from the germline V gene (reference sequence). In DNA, the CDR3 is TGTGCCACCAGCAGAGATTGGGGTCTAGCCCGATCCTACGAGCAGTACTTC. It codes for CATSRDWGLARSYEQYF.

The chain carries TRBV19 and TRBJ1-5; D is ambiguous. CDR3 length: 15 residues. V was trimmed by 3 bases and J by 4 bases, leaving 13 bases between them. Germline V gives CDR1 LNHDA, CDR2 SQIVND (reference sequence). The CDR3 loop reads CASSISSADNQPQHF. Here the CDR3 DNA reads TGTGCCAGTAGTATCTCCTCAGCGGATAATCAGCCCCAGCATTTT.

On this clone itself: One end of the junction is discordant with germline, which a read error may explain. The chain links TRBV7-9 to TRBJ1-1; D call uncertain. In germline, CDR1 is SEHNR, CDR2 FQNEAQ (reference sequence). CDR3 length: 13 amino acids. CDR3: CSSSFKSIQVAFF. The CDR3 DNA reads as TGTTCCAGCAGCTTTAAGTCAATCCAGGTAGCTTTCTTT. The full variable domain, its missing parts supplied by reference TRBV7-9 and TRBJ1-1, is DTGVSQNPRHKITKRGQNVTFRCDPISEHNRLYWYRQTLGQGPEFLTYFQNEAQLEKSRLLSDRFSAERPKGSFSTLEIQRTEQGDSAMYLCSSSFKSIQVAFFGQGTRLTVV.

The rearrangement joins TRBV6-5 to TRBJ2-7, with TRBD1 matching over 8 bases. Germline assignment: CDR1 MNHEY and CDR2 SVGAGI. V shed 0 bases, J shed 4 bases, and the junction held 5 bases outside the gene matches. The CDR3 loop spans 15 amino acids. The CDR3 is CASSYSGTGNYEQYF. The CDR3 DNA follows: TGTGCCAGCAGTTACTCAGGGACAGGAAATTACGAGCAGTACTTC.

This chain links TRBV7-8 with TRBJ1-4; TRBD1 matches at 8 bases. CDR1 and CDR2 from the germline V gene are SGHVS and FQNEAQ. V lost 5 bases and J lost 7; bases outside the gene matches: 9. The CDR3 contains 15 residues. CDR3 nucleotide sequence: TGTGCCAGCAGCCCCCCCGGACAGGGAGCTGAAAAACTGTTTTTT. It is translated as CASSPPGQGAEKLFF.

This clone appeared a single time. CDR3 in amino acids: CASSPRAGSAGELFF. In DNA form, the CDR3 reads TGTGCCAGCAGCCCCCGAGCGGGGTCGGCCGGGGAGCTGTTTTTT. The chain joins TRBV9 to TRBJ2-2, with 7 bases matching TRBD2. This CDR3 has 15 amino acids. The germline V gene encodes CDR1 SGDLS and CDR2 YYNGEE. V shed 4 bases, J shed 6 bases, and the junction held 9 bases outside the gene matches.

This clone was recorded only once. The chain couples TRBV7-9 to TRBJ1-3; maybe TRBD1 (6 bases). The CDR3 is 15 amino acids. Germline V gives CDR1 SEHNR, CDR2 FQNEAQ (reference sequence). V gave up 4 bases and J gave up 3 bases, with 13 bases separating them. CDR3 nucleotides: TGTGCCAGCAGCTACAACAGGGTTGGTGGAAACACCATATATTTT. This sequence encodes CASSYNRVGGNTIYF.

The V and J genes are TRBV19 and TRBJ1-2, with D unclear. Deletions cut 3 bases from V and 5 bases from J, with 13 bases between. The CDR3 totals 14 residues. Germline V lookup: CDR1 LNHDA, CDR2 SQIVND (reference sequence). CDR3 DNA: TGTGCCAGTAGTATCGAGGACTTAAAGTATGGCTACACCTTC. Protein: CASSIEDLKYGYTF.

The chain employs TRBV21-1 and TRBJ2-7; the D call in the table, TRBD2, was not verified against the DNA. TRBV21-1 is given as a pseudogene. CDR3 size: 19 residues. In DNA, the CDR3 is TGTGCCAGCAGCAAAGCGCAGTTGGTAATCGAGAGACTCCACTACGAGCAGTACTTC. Protein: CASSKAQLVIERLHYEQYF.

V is TRBV5-1 and J is TRBJ2-1; no clear D gene. Trimming removed 4 bases at V and 4 bases at J, with 12 bases between. This CDR3 has 14 residues. The germline V gene encodes CDR1 SGHRS and CDR2 YFSETQ. In nucleotides, the CDR3 is TGCGCCAGCAGCCTCCTGACGGGTTACAATGAGCAGTTCTTC. Protein: CASSLLTGYNEQFF.

The V gene is TRBV11-2, the J gene TRBJ2-7, with a possible D match to TRBD1 (6 bases). Germline values: CDR1 SGHAT, CDR2 FQNNGV. This CDR3 comprises 13 residues. Trimming cost V 3 bases and J 4 bases, with 10 bases left between them. The CDR3: CASSFGTTYEQYF. CDR3 sequence (DNA): TGTGCCAGCAGCTTCGGGACAACTTACGAGCAGTACTTC.

The rearrangement links TRBV5-4 to TRBJ1-1; D gene unclear. The CDR3 spans 13 residues. Germline CDR1 and CDR2: SGHNT and YYREEE (reference sequence). Deletions cut 5 bases from V and 2 bases from J, with 10 bases between. CDR3 region: CASRVTDNTEAFF. In DNA, the CDR3 is TGTGCCAGCAGGGTTACAGATAACACTGAAGCTTTCTTT. The whole variable domain, filled in from reference TRBV5-4 and TRBJ1-1, reads ETGVTQSPTHLIKTRGQQVTLRCSSQSGHNTVSWYQQALGQGPQFIFQYYREEENGRGNFPPRFSGLQFPNYSSELNVNALELDDSALYLCASRVTDNTEAFFGQGTRLTVV.

The chain combines TRBV4-3 with TRBJ2-1, with 7 bases aligning to TRBD2. Losses at the gene ends were 2 bases for V and 0 bases for J; bases not matched to a gene: 4. This CDR3 is 16 amino acids long. The germline V gene has CDR1 LGHNA and CDR2 YSLEER. The CDR3 reads CASSQLRENSYNEQFF. The CDR3 DNA sequence: TGCGCCAGCAGCCAACTGCGGGAGAACTCCTACAATGAGCAGTTCTTC.

This chain links TRBV5-1 with TRBJ1-2, with TRBD1 matching 10 bases. Germline assignment: CDR1 SGHRS and CDR2 YFSETQ. This CDR3 comprises 14 residues. V gave up 4 bases and J gave up 8 bases; unmatched junction bases: 8. CDR3 sequence: CASSLEGQGNGYTF. In DNA, the CDR3 is TGCGCCAGCAGCCTAGAGGGACAGGGGAACGGCTACACCTTC.

The J gene is TRBJ2-3, the V gene TRBV6-1, with TRBD1 matching 12 bases. The CDR3 is 15 amino acids. The germline V gene encodes CDR1 MNHNS and CDR2 SASEGT. V shed 2 bases and J 7 bases; nucleotides not matched to a gene: 4. The DNA of the CDR3 is TGTGCCAGCAGTGAACCGGGACAGGGGGCATATACGCAGTATTTT. Its translation: CASSEPGQGAYTQYF.